The clone carrying this TCR beta chain has ten or more counts. Antigen: not known. The source of the sample is a study of spatial heterogeneity in lung cancer. Time point described: sample taken at primary tumor resection. Whole-study results and caveats: Mutation counts in tumors were tracked by counts of expanded intratumoral alpha and beta TCRs.

TCRdb passed the 5' RACE reads through MiXCR, listing each CDR3 protein once. The table lists about 100,000 distinct CDR3 sequences, 4.4% of them singletons. CDR1 SGHRS and CDR2 YFSETQ come from the germline V gene. Deletions cut 1 base from V and 4 bases from J, with 14 bases between. The CDR3 loop spans 15 amino acids. The sequencing here drew on lung tumor tissue, taken at surgery. The J gene is TRBJ2-5, the V gene TRBV5-1, with D perhaps matching TRBD2 (5 bases). The clonotype originates from a male donor with early-stage non-small cell lung cancer. This CDR3 is CASSLRSGLRETQYF. As DNA, the CDR3 is TGCGCCAGCAGCTTGAGGAGCGGTCTGCGAGAGACCCAGTACTTC. The whole variable domain, filled in from reference TRBV5-1 and TRBJ2-5, reads KAGVTQTPRYLIKTRGQQVTLSCSPISGHRSVSWYQQTPGQGLQFLFEYFSETQRNKGNFPGRFSGRQFSNSRSEMNVSTLELGDSALYLCASSLRSGLRETQYFGPGTRLLVL.